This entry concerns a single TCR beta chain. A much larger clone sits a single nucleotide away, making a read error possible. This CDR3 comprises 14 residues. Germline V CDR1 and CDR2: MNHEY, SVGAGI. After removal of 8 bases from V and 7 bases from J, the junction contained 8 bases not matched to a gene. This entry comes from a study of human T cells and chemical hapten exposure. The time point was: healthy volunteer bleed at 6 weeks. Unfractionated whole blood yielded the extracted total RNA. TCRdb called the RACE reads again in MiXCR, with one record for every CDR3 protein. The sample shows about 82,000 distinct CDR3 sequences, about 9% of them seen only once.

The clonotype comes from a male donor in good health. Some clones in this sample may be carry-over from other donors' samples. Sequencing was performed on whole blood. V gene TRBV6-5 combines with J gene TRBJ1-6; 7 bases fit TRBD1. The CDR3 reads CASGTQGRNSPLHF. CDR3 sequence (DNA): TGTGCCAGCGGTACACAGGGGAGAAATTCACCCCTCCACTTT.